These 18 T cell receptor beta chains share one sample of origin, sequenced in a study of PD-1 blockade in classical Hodgkin lymphoma. Time point specified: cycle 4 day 1 (C4D1), after 6 weeks of nivolumab. Relapse after autologous stem cell transplantation occurred in every patient, and brentuximab vedotin exposure varied. With magnetic negative selection, CD4+ T cells were purified from PBMCs that had been thawed. This table comes from immunoSEQ multiplex PCR, and its TCRdb copy is limited to in-frame clones, with some not included. The sample includes 31,000 or so clones, about 88% of them seen just once. The material sequenced was CD4+ T cells from blood, taken before the fourth cycle of nivolumab. Receptors were obtained from a human donor with classical Hodgkin lymphoma.

This chain links TRBV5-8 with TRBJ2-7; D gene ambiguous. Trimming left V 0 bases short and J 6 bases short, with 22 bases between. The CDR3 sequence is 17 residues long. The germline CDR1 and CDR2 sequences are SGHTS and YDEGEE. CDR3 coding DNA: TGTGCCAGCAGCTTGGCCGAAGGACGAAATTTAGCATCCGAGCAGTACTTC. Its protein product is CASSLAEGRNLASEQYF.

The V call is TRBV18, the J call TRBJ2-3; D is perhaps TRBD2 (5 bases). The ends were cut back, 3 bases at V and 1 base at J, with 17 bases in the middle. The CDR3 sequence is 17 residues long. Germline CDR1 reads KGHSH; CDR2 reads LQKENI. For the CDR3, the DNA is TGTGCCAGCTCACCGGGTTTCGGGGTACTACGCACAGATACGCAGTATTTT. Translation gives CASSPGFGVLRTDTQYF.

The V call is TRBV30, the J call TRBJ2-7, with 9 bases that match TRBD1. Germline CDR1 reads GTSNPN; CDR2 reads SVGIG (reference sequence). The CDR3 has 14 residues. With 0 bases clipped from V and 7 bases from J, the junction kept 7 bases outside the gene matches. The CDR3 coding sequence is TGTGCCTGGAGTGTACTACAGGGGGCGGGAGAGCAGTACTTC. This encodes CAWSVLQGAGEQYF.

The V and J genes are TRBV7-2 and TRBJ2-7, with 10 bases lining up with TRBD2. The CDR3 contains 15 residues. The trim removed 1 base at V and 7 bases at J, leaving 7 bases unmatched. Germline V gives CDR1 SGHTA, CDR2 FQGNSA. Here the CDR3 reads CASSLGAAGGWEQYF. CDR3 DNA sequence: TGTGCCAGCAGCTTAGGCGCAGCGGGGGGGTGGGAGCAGTACTTC.

The rearrangement uses TRBV7-9 and TRBJ2-4; the D gene is possibly TRBD2 (6 bases). The CDR3 spans 17 residues. The germline gives CDR1 SEHNR, CDR2 FQNEAQ (reference sequence). With 6 bases removed from V and 3 bases from J, the gap between germline ends came to 21 bases. The CDR3 DNA reads TGTGCCAGCAGGCCGAATGCGGGGCGTAGGGGCAAAAACATTCAGTACTTC. It codes for CASRPNAGRRGKNIQYF.

V usage is TRBV6-4 and J usage is TRBJ2-4, with D perhaps matching TRBD2 (5 bases). The germline CDR1 and CDR2 sequences are MRHNA and SNTAGT. The CDR3 has 15 residues. Trimming removed 0 bases from V and 8 bases from J, with 14 bases in between. CDR3 sequence reads: CASSDSLEGWDIQYF. In DNA, the CDR3 is TGTGCCAGCAGTGACTCATTAGAGGGTTGGGACATTCAGTACTTC.

The chain recombines TRBV6-5 with TRBJ2-7, with D hard to call. Per germline, CDR1 MNHEY and CDR2 SVGAGI. V lost 5 bases to trimming and J lost 9 bases, with 11 bases between them. The length of the CDR3 is 11 residues. The CDR3 here is CASSSGLLQYF. The CDR3 nucleotides are TGTGCCAGCAGTAGTGGTCTCCTGCAGTACTTC.

The rearrangement links TRBV18 to TRBJ1-1, with a tentative D call TRBD1 (5 bases). Germline CDR1 reads KGHSH; CDR2 reads LQKENI. The CDR3 has 15 amino acids. V shed 8 bases and J shed 4 bases, with 20 bases lying between them. The CDR3 loop reads CASTRDGPGTTEAFF. The CDR3 DNA follows: TGTGCCAGCACTAGGGATGGTCCAGGGACCACTGAAGCTTTCTTT.

The CDR3 DNA reads as TGTGCCAGCAGTGATAAGGGGGCGGCGAACACTGAAGCTTTCTTT. This codes for CASSDKGAANTEAFF. The genes are TRBV6-1 and TRBJ1-1; 7 bases agree with TRBD1. CDR1 and CDR2 from the germline V gene are MNHNS and SASEGT. The V segment lost 3 bases and the J segment 1 base; nucleotides outside the gene matches: 5. The CDR3 loop spans 15 amino acids.

This clone was counted between two and nine times. The V and J genes are TRBV13 and TRBJ1-3; D gene ambiguous. This CDR3 contains 14 residues. V was trimmed by 5 bases and J by 4 bases, leaving 12 bases between them. Germline CDR1 is PRHDT and CDR2 is FYEKMQ (reference sequence). The CDR3: CASSPPGWGNTIYF. CDR3 DNA sequence: TGTGCCAGCAGCCCGCCGGGGTGGGGAAACACCATATATTTT.

The V call is TRBV5-6, the J call TRBJ2-1; TRBD1 might be the D (5 bases). Germline loops: CDR1 SGHDT, CDR2 YYEEEE. Trimming removed 0 bases from V and 8 bases from J, with 12 bases in between. This CDR3 has 14 residues. The CDR3 DNA is TGTGCCAGCAGCTTGGTGCAGGGTATGGATGAGCAGTTCTTC. Translated: CASSLVQGMDEQFF.

The chain employs TRBV6-1 and TRBJ2-5; D unclear. The CDR3 runs 12 residues. The V gene's germline CDR1 is MNHNS and CDR2 SASEGT. The V end was cut by 8 bases, the J end by 3 bases, with 10 bases between. The CDR3 DNA reads TGTGCCAGCGCCGTATTTGAAGAGACCCAGTACTTC. Its translation: CASAVFEETQYF.

This clone appeared once. The V and J genes are TRBV29-1 and TRBJ1-5; TRBD1 might be the D (5 bases). CDR1 is SQVTM and CDR2 is ANQGSEA in the germline V gene. The CDR3 runs 14 residues. The V end lost 0 bases, the J end lost 6 bases, and 12 bases lay between the germline ends. CDR3 bases: TGCAGCGTTGAAGATGGGGTTGGGGGTCAGCCCCAGCATTTT. It codes for CSVEDGVGGQPQHF.

The V and J genes are TRBV15 and TRBJ1-2; 10 bases match TRBD1. Germline CDR1 LNHNV, CDR2 YYDKDF (reference sequence). This CDR3 spans 13 amino acids. V shed 3 bases, J shed 5 bases, and the junction held 0 bases outside the gene matches. This chain's CDR3 is CATSRDRGYGYTF. The CDR3 nucleotides are TGTGCCACCAGCAGGGACAGGGGGTATGGCTACACCTTC. The complete variable domain, with remaining parts taken from reference TRBV15 and TRBJ1-2, reads DAMVIQNPRYQVTQFGKPVTLSCSQTLNHNVMYWYQQKSSQAPKLLFHYYDKDFNNEADTPDNFQSRRPNTSFCFLDIRSPGLGDTAMYLCATSRDRGYGYTFGSGTRLTVV.

This chain uses TRBV27 with TRBJ2-7; D possibly matches TRBD1 or TRBD2 (5 bases each). Germline V CDR1 and CDR2: MNHEY, SMNVEV (reference sequence). There are 14 residues in the CDR3. V was trimmed by 6 bases and J by 2 bases, leaving 14 bases between them. CDR3 sequence reads: CASRGRTDPYEQYF. The CDR3 nucleotides are TGTGCCAGCAGGGGACGGACGGATCCCTACGAGCAGTACTTC.

V usage is TRBV30 and J usage is TRBJ1-6; the D gene is possibly TRBD1 (5 bases). Germline V gives CDR1 GTSNPN, CDR2 SVGIG (reference sequence). V was pared by 3 bases and J by 10 bases, with 22 bases between. The CDR3 extends over 16 amino acids. This chain's CDR3 is CAWRERLGTKPSPLHF. DNA of the CDR3: TGTGCCTGGAGAGAGAGGTTGGGGACTAAACCCTCACCCCTCCACTTT. Full variable domain (outside the CDR3, taken from reference TRBV30 and TRBJ1-6): SQTIHQWPATLVQPVGSPLSLECTVEGTSNPNLYWYRQAAGRGLQLLFYSVGIGQISSEVPQNLSASRPQDRQFILSSKKLLLSDSGFYLCAWRERLGTKPSPLHFGNGTRLTVT.

The CDR3 here is CASGGGPTEAFF. The CDR3, as DNA: TGTGCCAGTGGGGGGGGCCCCACTGAAGCTTTCTTT. The V call is TRBV7-9, the J call TRBJ1-1; possible D gene TRBD1, 6 bases. Germline CDR1 reads SEHNR; CDR2 reads FQNEAQ (reference sequence). V was cut by 9 bases and J by 4 bases, with 12 bases left in between. The CDR3 has 12 residues.

The chain recombines TRBV5-3 with TRBJ1-3, with a tentative D call TRBD1 (5 bases). TRBV5-3 is known as an ORF, though its function is uncertain. This CDR3 region has 16 residues. Trimming removed 2 bases from V and 3 bases from J, with 15 bases in between. Written as DNA, the CDR3 is TGTGCCAGAAGCTTTAACCGGGACGCAGATGGAAACACCATATATTTT. It encodes CARSFNRDADGNTIYF.